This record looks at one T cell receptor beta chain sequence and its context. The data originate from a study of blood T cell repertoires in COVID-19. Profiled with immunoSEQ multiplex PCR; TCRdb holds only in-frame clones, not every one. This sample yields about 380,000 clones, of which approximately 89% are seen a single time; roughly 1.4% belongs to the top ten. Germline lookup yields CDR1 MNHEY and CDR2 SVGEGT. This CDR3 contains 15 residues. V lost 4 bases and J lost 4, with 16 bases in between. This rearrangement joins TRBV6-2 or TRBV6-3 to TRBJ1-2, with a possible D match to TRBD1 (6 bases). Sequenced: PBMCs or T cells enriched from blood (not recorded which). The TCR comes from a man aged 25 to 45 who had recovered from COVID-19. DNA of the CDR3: TGTGCCAGCAGTTTGTCGTCGGGGGGCGCCTATGGCTACACCTTC. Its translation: CASSLSSGGAYGYTF.